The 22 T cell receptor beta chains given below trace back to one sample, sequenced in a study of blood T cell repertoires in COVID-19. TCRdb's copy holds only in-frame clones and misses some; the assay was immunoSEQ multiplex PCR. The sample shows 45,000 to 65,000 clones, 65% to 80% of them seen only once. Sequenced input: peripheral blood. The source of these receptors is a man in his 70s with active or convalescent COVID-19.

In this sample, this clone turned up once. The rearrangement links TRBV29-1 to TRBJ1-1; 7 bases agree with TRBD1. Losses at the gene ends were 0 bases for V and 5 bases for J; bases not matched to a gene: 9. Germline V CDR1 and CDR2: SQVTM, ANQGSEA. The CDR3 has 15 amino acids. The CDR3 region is CSVEDATGLPTEAFF. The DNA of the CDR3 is TGCAGCGTTGAAGATGCGACAGGGTTACCTACTGAAGCTTTCTTT.

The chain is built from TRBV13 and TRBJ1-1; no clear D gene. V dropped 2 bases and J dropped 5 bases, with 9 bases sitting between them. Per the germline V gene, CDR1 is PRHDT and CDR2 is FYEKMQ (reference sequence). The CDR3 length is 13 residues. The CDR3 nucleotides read TGTGCCAGCAGCTTACGTCCGGGAACTGAAGCTTTCTTT. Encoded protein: CASSLRPGTEAFF.

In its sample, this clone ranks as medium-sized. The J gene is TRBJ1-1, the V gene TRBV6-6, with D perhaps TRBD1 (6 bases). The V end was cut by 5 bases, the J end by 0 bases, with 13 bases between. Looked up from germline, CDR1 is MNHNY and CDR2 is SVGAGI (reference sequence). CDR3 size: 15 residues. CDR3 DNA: TGTGCCAGCAGTACTTGGGACACCTTGAACACTGAAGCTTTCTTT. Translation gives CASSTWDTLNTEAFF.

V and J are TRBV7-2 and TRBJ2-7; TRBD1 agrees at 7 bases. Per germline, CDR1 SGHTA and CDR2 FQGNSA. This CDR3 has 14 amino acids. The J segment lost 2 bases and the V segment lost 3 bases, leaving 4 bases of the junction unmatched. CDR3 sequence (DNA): TGTGCCAGCAGCTTCCCGGGACAGACCTACGAGCAGTACTTC. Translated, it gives CASSFPGQTYEQYF.

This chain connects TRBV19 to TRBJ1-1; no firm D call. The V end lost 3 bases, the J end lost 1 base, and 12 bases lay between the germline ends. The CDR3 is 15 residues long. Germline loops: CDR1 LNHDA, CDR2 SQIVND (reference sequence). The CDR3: CASSMYAQPNTEAFF. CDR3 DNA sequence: TGTGCCAGTAGTATGTACGCACAACCGAACACTGAAGCTTTCTTT.

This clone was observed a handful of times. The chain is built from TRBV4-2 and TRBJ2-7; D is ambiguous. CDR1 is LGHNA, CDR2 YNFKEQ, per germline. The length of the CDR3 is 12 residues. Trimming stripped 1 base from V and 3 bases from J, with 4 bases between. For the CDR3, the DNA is TGTGCCAGCAGCCAAGGCGGCTACGAGCAGTACTTC. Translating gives CASSQGGYEQYF.

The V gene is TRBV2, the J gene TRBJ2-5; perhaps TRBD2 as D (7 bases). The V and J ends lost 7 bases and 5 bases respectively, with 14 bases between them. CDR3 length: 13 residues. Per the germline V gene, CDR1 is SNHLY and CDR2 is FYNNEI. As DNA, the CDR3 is TGTGCCAGCAAAGGGGGGGGCAAGGAGACCCAGTACTTC. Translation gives CASKGGGKETQYF.

CDR3: CASIPRGVAGYTGELFF. Here the CDR3 DNA reads TGTGCCAGCATTCCCCGAGGGGTTGCGGGATACACCGGGGAGCTGTTTTTT. The V gene is TRBV27, the J gene TRBJ2-2; TRBD2 might be the D (6 bases). Trimming cost V 7 bases and J 3 bases, with 21 bases left between them. This CDR3 region has 17 residues. Per germline, CDR1 MNHEY and CDR2 SMNVEV (reference sequence).

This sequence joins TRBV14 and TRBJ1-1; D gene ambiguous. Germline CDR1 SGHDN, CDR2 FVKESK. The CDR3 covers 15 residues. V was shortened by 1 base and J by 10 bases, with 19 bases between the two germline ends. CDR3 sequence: CASSQGRVRVVGAFF. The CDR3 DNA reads TGTGCCAGCAGCCAAGGCCGTGTGAGGGTAGTGGGAGCTTTCTTT.

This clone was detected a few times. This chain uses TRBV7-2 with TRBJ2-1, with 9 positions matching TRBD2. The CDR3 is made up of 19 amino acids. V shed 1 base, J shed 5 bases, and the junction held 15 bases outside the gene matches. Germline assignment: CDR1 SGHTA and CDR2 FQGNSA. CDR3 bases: TGTGCCAGCAGCTTAGGAGGAGGGGCAGCTAGCGGGATTCACAATGAGCAGTTCTTC. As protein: CASSLGGGAASGIHNEQFF.

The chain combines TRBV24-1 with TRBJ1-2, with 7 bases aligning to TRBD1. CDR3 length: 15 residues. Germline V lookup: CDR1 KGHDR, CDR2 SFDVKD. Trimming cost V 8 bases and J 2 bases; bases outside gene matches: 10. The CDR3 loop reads CATMPNGQANYGYTF. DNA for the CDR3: TGTGCCACCATGCCGAACGGACAGGCGAACTATGGCTACACCTTC.

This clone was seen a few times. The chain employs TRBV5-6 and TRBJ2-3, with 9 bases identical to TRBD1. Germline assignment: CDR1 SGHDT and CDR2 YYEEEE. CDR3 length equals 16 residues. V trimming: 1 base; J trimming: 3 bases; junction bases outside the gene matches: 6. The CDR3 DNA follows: TGTGCCAGCAGCTTGTGGGGGACAGGGAGGACAGATACGCAGTATTTT. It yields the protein CASSLWGTGRTDTQYF.

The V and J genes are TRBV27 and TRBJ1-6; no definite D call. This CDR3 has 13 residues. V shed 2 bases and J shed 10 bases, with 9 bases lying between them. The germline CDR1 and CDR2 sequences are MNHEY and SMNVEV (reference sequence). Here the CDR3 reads CASSLEGFSPLHF. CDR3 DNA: TGTGCCAGCAGTTTAGAGGGTTTCTCACCCCTCCACTTT.

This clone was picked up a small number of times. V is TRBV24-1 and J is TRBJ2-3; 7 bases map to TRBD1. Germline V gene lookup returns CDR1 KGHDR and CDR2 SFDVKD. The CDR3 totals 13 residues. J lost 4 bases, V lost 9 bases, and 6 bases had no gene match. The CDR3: CATSPTGSDTQYF. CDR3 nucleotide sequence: TGTGCCACCTCACCGACAGGGTCAGATACGCAGTATTTT.

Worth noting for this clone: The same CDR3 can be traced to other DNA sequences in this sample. CDR3 bases: TGTGCCAGCAGCCTCGGGGGGAACACTGAAGCTTTCTTT. It yields the protein CASSLGGNTEAFF. V gene TRBV11-3 combines with J gene TRBJ1-1; a possible D gene is TRBD1 (5 bases). Germline CDR1 and CDR2: SGHNT and YENEEA. The V end lost 5 bases, the J end lost 1 base, and 8 bases lay between the germline ends. The CDR3 covers 13 residues. The full variable domain, completed using reference TRBV11-3 and TRBJ1-1, is EAGVVQSPRYKIIEKKQPVAFWCNPISGHNTLYWYLQNLGQGPELLIRYENEEAVDDSQLPKDRFSAERLKGVDSTLKIQPAELGDSAVYLCASSLGGNTEAFFGQGTRLTVV.

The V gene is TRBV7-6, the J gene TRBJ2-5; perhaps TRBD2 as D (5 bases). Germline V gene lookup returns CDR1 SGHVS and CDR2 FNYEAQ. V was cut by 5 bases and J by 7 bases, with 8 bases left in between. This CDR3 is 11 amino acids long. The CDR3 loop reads CASSPGGTQYF. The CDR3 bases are TGTGCCAGCAGCCCAGGAGGGACCCAGTACTTC.

CDR3 region: CASSILGVPRFNYGYTF. The CDR3 DNA is TGTGCCAGCAGCATACTCGGGGTTCCCAGGTTTAACTATGGCTACACCTTC. The chain uses TRBV7-2 and TRBJ1-2, with no clear D. Trimming left V 5 bases short and J 1 base short, with 20 bases between. CDR1 and CDR2 from the germline V gene are SGHTA and FQGNSA. The CDR3 runs 17 residues.

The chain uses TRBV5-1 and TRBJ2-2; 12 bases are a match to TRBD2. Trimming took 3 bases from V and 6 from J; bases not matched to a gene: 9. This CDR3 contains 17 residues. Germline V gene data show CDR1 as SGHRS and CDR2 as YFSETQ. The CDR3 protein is CASSSILAGGPPGELFF. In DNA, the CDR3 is TGCGCCAGCAGCTCGATTCTAGCGGGAGGGCCTCCCGGGGAGCTGTTTTTT.

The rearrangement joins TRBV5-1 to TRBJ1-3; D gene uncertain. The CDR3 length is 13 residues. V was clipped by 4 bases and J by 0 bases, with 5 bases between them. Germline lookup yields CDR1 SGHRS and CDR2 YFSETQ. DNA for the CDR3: TGCGCCAGCAGCGAGAGCTCTGGAAACACCATATATTTT. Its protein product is CASSESSGNTIYF.

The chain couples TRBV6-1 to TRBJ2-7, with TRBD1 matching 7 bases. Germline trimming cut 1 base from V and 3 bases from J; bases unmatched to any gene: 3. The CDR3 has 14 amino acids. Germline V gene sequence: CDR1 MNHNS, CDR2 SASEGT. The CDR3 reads CASSEERDSYEQYF. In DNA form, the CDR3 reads TGTGCCAGCAGTGAAGAACGGGACAGCTACGAGCAGTACTTC.

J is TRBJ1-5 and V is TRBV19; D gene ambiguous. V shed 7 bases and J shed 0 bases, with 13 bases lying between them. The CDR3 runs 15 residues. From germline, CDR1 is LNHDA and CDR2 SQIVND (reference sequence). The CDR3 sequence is CASTLGQTSNQPQHF. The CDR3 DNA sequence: TGTGCCAGTACCTTGGGCCAGACTAGCAATCAGCCCCAGCATTTT.

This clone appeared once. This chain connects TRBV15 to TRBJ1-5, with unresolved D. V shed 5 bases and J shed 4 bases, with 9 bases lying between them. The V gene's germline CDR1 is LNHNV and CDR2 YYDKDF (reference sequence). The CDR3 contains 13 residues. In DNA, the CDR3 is TGTGCCACCAGCGCAAGGAGTAATCAGCCCCAGCATTTT. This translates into CATSARSNQPQHF.